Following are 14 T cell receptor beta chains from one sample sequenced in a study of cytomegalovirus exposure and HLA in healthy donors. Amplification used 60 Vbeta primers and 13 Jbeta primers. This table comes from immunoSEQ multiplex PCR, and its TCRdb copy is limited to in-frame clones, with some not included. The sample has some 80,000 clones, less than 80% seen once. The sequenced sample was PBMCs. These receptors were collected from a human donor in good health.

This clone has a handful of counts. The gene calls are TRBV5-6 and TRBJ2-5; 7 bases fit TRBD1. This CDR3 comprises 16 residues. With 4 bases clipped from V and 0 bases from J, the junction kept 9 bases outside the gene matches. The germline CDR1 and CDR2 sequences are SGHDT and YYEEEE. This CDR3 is CASSNDRVEYQETQYF. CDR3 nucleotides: TGTGCCAGCAGCAATGACAGGGTGGAGTACCAAGAGACCCAGTACTTC.

CDR3 nucleotide sequence: TGTGCCAGCAGCTTAGACAGATCCTACGAGCAGTACTTC. It yields the protein CASSLDRSYEQYF. This chain joins TRBV13 and TRBJ2-7, with unresolved D. Trimming removed 1 base at V and 1 base at J, with 5 bases between. The CDR3 extends over 13 amino acids. CDR1 is PRHDT and CDR2 is FYEKMQ in the germline V gene (reference sequence). Full variable domain (missing parts from reference TRBV13 and TRBJ2-7): AAGVIQSPRHLIKEKRETATLKCYPIPRHDTVYWYQQGPGQDPQFLISFYEKMQSDKGSIPDRFSAQQFSDYHSELNMSSLELGDSALYFCASSLDRSYEQYFGPGTRLTVT.

The CDR3 protein is CASNWGRRAAEAFF. DNA for the CDR3: TGTGCCAGCAACTGGGGGAGGAGGGCCGCTGAAGCTTTCTTT. V and J are TRBV5-6 and TRBJ1-1; D might be TRBD1 (5 bases). The CDR3 is 14 residues long. Germline values: CDR1 SGHDT, CDR2 YYEEEE. The V and J ends lost 6 bases and 6 bases respectively, with 18 bases between them.

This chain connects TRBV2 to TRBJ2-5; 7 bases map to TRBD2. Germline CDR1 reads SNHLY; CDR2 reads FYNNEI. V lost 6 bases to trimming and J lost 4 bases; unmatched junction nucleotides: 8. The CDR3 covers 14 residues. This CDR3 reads CASSRDYASETQYF. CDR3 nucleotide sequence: TGTGCCAGCAGCCGGGACTACGCATCAGAGACCCAGTACTTC. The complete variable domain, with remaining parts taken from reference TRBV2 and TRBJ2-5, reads EPEVTQTPSHQVTQMGQEVILRCVPISNHLYFYWYRQILGQKVEFLVSFYNNEISEKSEIFDDQFSVERPDGSNFTLKIRSTKLEDSAMYFCASSRDYASETQYFGPGTRLLVL.

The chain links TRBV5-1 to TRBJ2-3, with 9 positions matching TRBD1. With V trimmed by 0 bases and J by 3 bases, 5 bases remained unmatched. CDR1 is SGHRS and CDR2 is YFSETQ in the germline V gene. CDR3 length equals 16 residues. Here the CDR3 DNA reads TGCGCCAGCAGCTTGGAGGACAGGGGAGGGACAGATACGCAGTATTTT. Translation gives CASSLEDRGGTDTQYF.

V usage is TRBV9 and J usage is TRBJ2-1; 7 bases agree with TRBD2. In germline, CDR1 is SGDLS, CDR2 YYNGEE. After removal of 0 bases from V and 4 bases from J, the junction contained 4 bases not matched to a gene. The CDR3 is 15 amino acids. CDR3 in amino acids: CASSVAGTTYNEQFF. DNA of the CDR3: TGTGCCAGCAGCGTAGCCGGGACTACATACAATGAGCAGTTCTTC.

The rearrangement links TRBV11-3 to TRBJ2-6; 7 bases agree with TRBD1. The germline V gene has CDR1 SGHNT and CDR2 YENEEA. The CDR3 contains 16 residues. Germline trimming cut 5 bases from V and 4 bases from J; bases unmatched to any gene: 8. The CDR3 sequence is CASSRGQGVGANVLTF. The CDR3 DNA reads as TGTGCCAGCAGCCGCGGGCAGGGGGTCGGGGCCAACGTCCTGACTTTC.

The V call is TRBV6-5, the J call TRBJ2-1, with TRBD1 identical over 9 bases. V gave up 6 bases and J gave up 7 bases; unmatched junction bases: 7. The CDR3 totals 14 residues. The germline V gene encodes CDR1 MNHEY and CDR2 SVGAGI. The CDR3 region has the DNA TGTGCCAGCAGCCGGGGACAGGGATATAATGAGCAGTTCTTC. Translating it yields CASSRGQGYNEQFF.

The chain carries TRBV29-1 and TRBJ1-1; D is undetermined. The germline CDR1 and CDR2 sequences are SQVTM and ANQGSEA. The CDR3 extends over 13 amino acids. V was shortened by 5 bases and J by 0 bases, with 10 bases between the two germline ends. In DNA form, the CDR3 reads TGCAGCGTTAGAAGGCGGATGAACACTGAAGCTTTCTTT. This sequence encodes CSVRRRMNTEAFF.

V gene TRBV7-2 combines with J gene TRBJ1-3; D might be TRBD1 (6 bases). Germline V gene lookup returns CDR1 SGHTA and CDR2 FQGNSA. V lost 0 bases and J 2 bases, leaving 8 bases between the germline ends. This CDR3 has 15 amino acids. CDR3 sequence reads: CASSLAGAAGNTIYF. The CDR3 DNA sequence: TGTGCCAGCAGCTTAGCGGGGGCGGCTGGAAACACCATATATTTT. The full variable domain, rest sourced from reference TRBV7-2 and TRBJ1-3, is GAGVSQSPSNKVTEKGKDVELRCDPISGHTALYWYRQSLGQGLEFLIYFQGNSAPDKSGLPSDRFSAERTGGSVSTLTIQRTQQEDSAVYLCASSLAGAAGNTIYFGEGSWLTVV.

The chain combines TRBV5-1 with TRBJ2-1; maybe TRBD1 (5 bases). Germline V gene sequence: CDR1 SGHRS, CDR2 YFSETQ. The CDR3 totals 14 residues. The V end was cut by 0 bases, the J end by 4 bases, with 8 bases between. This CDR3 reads CASSLGTTYNEQFF. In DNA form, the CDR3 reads TGCGCCAGCAGCTTGGGGACAACTTACAATGAGCAGTTCTTC.

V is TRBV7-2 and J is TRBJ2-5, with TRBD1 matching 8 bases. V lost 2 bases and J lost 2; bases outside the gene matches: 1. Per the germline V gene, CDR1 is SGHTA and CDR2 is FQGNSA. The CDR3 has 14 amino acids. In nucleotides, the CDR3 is TGTGCCAGCAGCTTAAGGGACAGGCAAGAGACCCAGTACTTC. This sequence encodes CASSLRDRQETQYF.

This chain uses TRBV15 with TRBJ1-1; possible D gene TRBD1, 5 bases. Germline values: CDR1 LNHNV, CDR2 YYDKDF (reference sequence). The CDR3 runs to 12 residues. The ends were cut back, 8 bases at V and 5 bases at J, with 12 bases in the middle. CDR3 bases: TGTGCCACCTCCCCCCGGGGGACTGAAGCTTTCTTT. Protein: CATSPRGTEAFF.

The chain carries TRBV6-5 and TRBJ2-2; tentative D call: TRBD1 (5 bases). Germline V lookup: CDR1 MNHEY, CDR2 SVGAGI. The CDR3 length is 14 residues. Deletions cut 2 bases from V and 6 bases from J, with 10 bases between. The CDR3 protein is CASSYPRAPGELFF. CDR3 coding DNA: TGTGCCAGCAGTTACCCCAGGGCCCCCGGGGAGCTGTTTTTT.